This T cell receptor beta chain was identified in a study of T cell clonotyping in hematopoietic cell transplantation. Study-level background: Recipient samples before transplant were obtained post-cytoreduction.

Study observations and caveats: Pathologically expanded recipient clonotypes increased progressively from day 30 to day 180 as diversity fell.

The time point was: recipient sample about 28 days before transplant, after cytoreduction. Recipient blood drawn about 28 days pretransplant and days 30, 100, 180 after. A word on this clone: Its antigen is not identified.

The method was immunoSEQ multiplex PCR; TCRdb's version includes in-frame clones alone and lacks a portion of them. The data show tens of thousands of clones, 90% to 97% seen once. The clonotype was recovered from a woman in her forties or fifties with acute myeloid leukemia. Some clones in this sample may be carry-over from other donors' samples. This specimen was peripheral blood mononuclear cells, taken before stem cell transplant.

The CDR3 here is CASTPRHGGKNTIYF. The CDR3 region has the DNA TGTGCCAGCACTCCACGTCACGGGGGGAAAAACACCATATATTTT. The chain combines TRBV6-5 with TRBJ1-3; TRBD1 is a possible D gene (5 bases). The V end was cut by 7 bases, the J end by 6 bases, with 19 bases between. Germline V lookup: CDR1 MNHEY, CDR2 SVGAGI. The CDR3 loop spans 15 amino acids.